The T cell receptor beta chain under discussion was sequenced for a study of blood T cell repertoires in COVID-19. Overall study context: From the United States, Italy and Spain came samples of acute and convalescent COVID-19. T cells, B-cell-depleted T cells, or PBMCs supplied cDNA or gDNA.

Per the authors' pipeline: Nucleated cell counts were estimated from reference gene primer amplification. Assay used: immunoSEQ multiplex PCR; TCRdb lists only in-frame clones, some missing. V and J calls and clone size come straight from that table; D and trimming were deduced from the DNA. The repertoire consists of roughly 500,000 clones, with around 85% occurring once and the leading ten covering about 3%. Germline trimming cut 1 base from V and 1 base from J; bases unmatched to any gene: 1. Germline CDR1 and CDR2: SGHDT and YYEEEE. The CDR3 length is 14 residues. The clonotype was recovered from a human donor in a cohort sampled during active COVID-19. The J gene is TRBJ1-1, the V gene TRBV5-6; 7 bases map to TRBD1. The sample consisted of peripheral blood. CDR3 sequence reads: CASSLNRGNTEAFF. The DNA of the CDR3 is TGTGCCAGCAGCTTGAACAGGGGGAACACTGAAGCTTTCTTT.